These 11 T cell receptor beta chains share one sample of origin, sequenced in a study of shared clonotypes between healthy human individuals. Generated by immunoSEQ multiplex PCR, the TCRdb table keeps only in-frame clones and is missing some. This sample yields hundreds of thousands of clones, of which around two thirds are seen a single time; less than 2% belongs to the top ten. The sequencing input was memory CD4+ T cells sorted from blood. Sample subset: CD45RA-negative fraction. The receptor set was obtained from a woman under 40 in good health.

The chain couples TRBV18 to TRBJ2-5; the D gene is possibly TRBD2 (6 bases). The germline V gene has CDR1 KGHSH and CDR2 LQKENI. V was pared by 3 bases and J by 2 bases, with 10 bases between. The CDR3 is 14 residues long. CDR3 sequence (DNA): TGTGCCAGCTCACCGGGACTCGCGCAAGAGACCCAGTACTTC. This sequence encodes CASSPGLAQETQYF.

The sample holds a few counts of this clone. The chain combines TRBV28 with TRBJ2-1; D ambiguous. Trimming stripped 6 bases from V and 9 bases from J, with 15 bases between. The CDR3 covers 13 residues. Germline CDR1 is MDHEN and CDR2 is SYDVKM. In DNA, the CDR3 is TGTGCCAGCAGAGGAAGGCGGTCCGTTGAGCAGTTCTTC. It codes for CASRGRRSVEQFF. Complete variable domain (other parts from reference TRBV28 and TRBJ2-1): DVKVTQSSRYLVKRTGEKVFLECVQDMDHENMFWYRQDPGLGLRLIYFSYDVKMKEKGDIPEGYSVSREKKERFSLILESASTNQTSMYLCASRGRRSVEQFFGPGTRLTVL.

This chain joins TRBV11-2 and TRBJ1-4, with a weak D call TRBD1 (5 bases). The V end was cut by 3 bases, the J end by 12 bases, with 14 bases between. Germline V gene sequence: CDR1 SGHAT, CDR2 FQNNGV. CDR3 length: 13 amino acids. The CDR3 DNA sequence: TGTGCCAGCAGCTTGTCCCGCCAGGGAGAACTGTTTTTT. It codes for CASSLSRQGELFF.

The genes are TRBV5-1 and TRBJ2-6; 7 positions agree with TRBD1. Trimming removed 4 bases from V and 0 bases from J; junction bases left unmatched: 19. Germline CDR1 is SGHRS and CDR2 is YFSETQ. This CDR3 has 21 residues. CDR3 DNA sequence: TGCGCCAGCAGCCGTATCCACAGGGGCGCAAAGGTCATCTCTGGGGCCAACGTCCTGACTTTC. Translation gives CASSRIHRGAKVISGANVLTF.

About this clone itself: Within the sample, other DNA sequences also encode this same CDR3. This rearrangement joins TRBV28 to TRBJ1-4; D uncertain. The CDR3 is made up of 12 amino acids. Trimming shortened V by 5 bases and J by 4 bases, and 5 bases separated the two germline ends. Per germline, CDR1 MDHEN and CDR2 SYDVKM. The CDR3 region is CASSELNEKLFF. CDR3 nucleotide sequence: TGTGCCAGCAGTGAGCTTAATGAAAAACTGTTTTTT.

The chain combines TRBV5-1 with TRBJ1-1; a possible D gene is TRBD1 (5 bases). Germline V gene data show CDR1 as SGHRS and CDR2 as YFSETQ. V lost 4 bases and J 8 bases, leaving 15 bases between the germline ends. The CDR3 runs 13 residues. CDR3 sequence: CASSGLGTTEAFF. In nucleotides, the CDR3 is TGCGCCAGCAGCGGACTGGGGACCACAGAAGCTTTCTTT. Variable domain in full (rest from reference TRBV5-1 and TRBJ1-1): KAGVTQTPRYLIKTRGQQVTLSCSPISGHRSVSWYQQTPGQGLQFLFEYFSETQRNKGNFPGRFSGRQFSNSRSEMNVSTLELGDSALYLCASSGLGTTEAFFGQGTRLTVV.

This clone was picked up one time. V usage is TRBV2 and J usage is TRBJ2-1; TRBD1 aligns across 9 bases. Germline V gene lookup returns CDR1 SNHLY and CDR2 FYNNEI. This CDR3 spans 15 amino acids. Trimming at V came to 6 bases and at J to 5 bases, leaving 8 bases not matched to a gene. For the CDR3, the DNA is TGTGCCAGCAGGAAACGACAGGGGGGGGACAATGAGCAGTTCTTC. Its translation: CASRKRQGGDNEQFF.

The chain employs TRBV5-1 and TRBJ1-2; 8 nucleotides align to TRBD1. Per germline, CDR1 SGHRS and CDR2 YFSETQ. The CDR3 has 14 amino acids. After removal of 3 bases from V and 5 bases from J, the junction contained 6 bases not matched to a gene. The chain's CDR3 is CASSWSDRAYGYTF. The DNA for the CDR3 is TGCGCCAGCAGCTGGTCGGACAGGGCGTATGGCTACACCTTC.

J is TRBJ1-2 and V is TRBV18; TRBD1 might be the D (5 bases). The CDR3 covers 14 residues. Germline CDR1 KGHSH, CDR2 LQKENI. V lost 3 bases, J lost 8 bases, and 16 bases lay in between. The CDR3 spells CASSPSGAESGYTF. The CDR3, as DNA: TGTGCCAGCTCACCCTCCGGGGCGGAAAGCGGCTACACCTTC.

Remarks on this clone: The same CDR3 is also encoded by other DNA sequences in this sample. The rearrangement uses TRBV27 and TRBJ1-2, with 9 nucleotides matching TRBD1. Germline CDR1 is MNHEY and CDR2 is SMNVEV (reference sequence). J was trimmed by 2 bases and V by 5 bases; bases with no gene match: 3. This CDR3 comprises 14 residues. The CDR3 sequence: CASSPGTGNYGYTF. CDR3 DNA sequence: TGTGCCAGCAGTCCGGGGACAGGGAACTATGGCTACACCTTC.

Comments on this clone: This same CDR3 is encoded by further DNA sequences in the sample. V usage is TRBV14 and J usage is TRBJ2-7; D is ambiguous. The CDR3 is 13 residues long. V gave up 3 bases and J gave up 0 bases, with 6 bases separating them. Germline V CDR1 and CDR2: SGHDN, FVKESK. The CDR3 region has the DNA TGTGCCAGCAGCCAGGGTAACTCCTACGAGCAGTACTTC. Encoded protein: CASSQGNSYEQYF.